The TCR beta chain described here comes from a study of cytomegalovirus exposure and HLA in healthy donors. Study at large: The 120 validation repertoires were produced on the same platform as the 550 to 750 repertoires of the first cohort. This was reported in a later analysis.

The study, taken as a whole, reports: There were under 200 TCR beta chains listed as cytomegalovirus-associated.

Separate from the roughly 720-subject first cohort was the roughly 130-subject validation cohort, to which the donors belonged. Assay: immunoSEQ multiplex PCR; the TCRdb copy retains only in-frame clones and omits some. The data show a few hundred thousand clones, roughly 87% seen once. V lost 6 bases and J lost 4; bases outside the gene matches: 8. CDR1 is MNHEY, CDR2 SMNVEV, per germline (reference sequence). CDR3 length: 14 residues. As concerns this clone: Its cognate antigen is unknown.

This TCR was sampled from a woman in her twenties or thirties in good health and CMV-seronegative. This rearrangement joins TRBV27 to TRBJ1-1, with TRBD1 matching over 7 bases. Source material: PBMCs. The CDR3 DNA reads as TGTGCCAGCAGAGACAGGGAAGTACGCACTGAAGCTTTCTTT. It translates to CASRDREVRTEAFF.